The T cell receptor beta chain described here comes from a study of OX40 agonist ivuxolimab in advanced cancers. Libraries were prepared by immunoSEQ multiplex PCR; TCRdb keeps only in-frame clonotypes and omits some of them. In the table there are about 84,000 clones, roughly 89% of which are singletons. The V segment lost 4 bases and the J segment 5 bases; nucleotides outside the gene matches: 4. Per the germline V gene, CDR1 is SGHDN and CDR2 is FVKESK. This CDR3 contains 16 residues. Sequences were derived from CD4+ or CD8+ T cells sorted from blood, sampled in a trial of the OX40 agonist ivuxolimab. The rearrangement joins TRBV14 to TRBJ2-2; 13 bases map to TRBD2. The receptor's source is an adult with an advanced solid tumor such as melanoma, head and neck, liver or kidney cancer. The CDR3 here is CASSPPGLAGTGELFF. The DNA of the CDR3 is TGTGCCAGCAGCCCACCGGGACTAGCGGGAACCGGGGAGCTGTTTTTT.